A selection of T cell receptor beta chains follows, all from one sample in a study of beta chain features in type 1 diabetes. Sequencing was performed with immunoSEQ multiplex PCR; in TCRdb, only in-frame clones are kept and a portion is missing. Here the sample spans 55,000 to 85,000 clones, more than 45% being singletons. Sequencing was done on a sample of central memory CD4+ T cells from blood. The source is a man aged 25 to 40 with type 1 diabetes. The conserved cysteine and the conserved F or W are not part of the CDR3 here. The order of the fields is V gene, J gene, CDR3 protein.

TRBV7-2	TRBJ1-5	ASSLGTGNSNQPQH
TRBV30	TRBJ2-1	AWSDQGSWDNEQF
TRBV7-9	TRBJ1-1	ASSFDGGDEAF
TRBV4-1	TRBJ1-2	ASSQFTVNYGYT
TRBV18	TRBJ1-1	ASSPDEGRENTEAF
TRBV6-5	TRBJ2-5	ASSYSVSGGGETQY
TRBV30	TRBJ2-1	AWSRGRTSGSKGQF
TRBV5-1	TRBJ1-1	ASSEGTIDTEAF
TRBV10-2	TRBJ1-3	ASSENRQRLSGNTIY
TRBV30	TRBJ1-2	AWKSRSGYYGYT
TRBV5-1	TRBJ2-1	ASSLDRSYNEQF
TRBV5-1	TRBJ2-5	ASSHGTMGQGETQY
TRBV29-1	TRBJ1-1	SSVPSFGQEAF
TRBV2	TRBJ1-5	ASRQGESNQPQH
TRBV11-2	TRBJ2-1	ASSQGGSVYNEQF
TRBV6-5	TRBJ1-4	ASSKNRDEKLF
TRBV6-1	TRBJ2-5	ASAADYLYQETQY
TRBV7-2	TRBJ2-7	ASSLARATSYEQY
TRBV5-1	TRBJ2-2	ASSLWGGNSNTGELF
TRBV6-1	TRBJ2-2	ASSETDPRGQVNTGELF
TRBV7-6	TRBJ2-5	ASAGSQQETQY
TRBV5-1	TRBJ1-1	ASSSSGGADAF
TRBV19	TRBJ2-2	ASSRTGGGGELF
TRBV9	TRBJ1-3	ASTGSSGNTIY
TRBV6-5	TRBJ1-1	ASSYSTGQGAF
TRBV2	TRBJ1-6	ASSERQGASPLH
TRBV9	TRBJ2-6	ASSSGAGLSGANVLT
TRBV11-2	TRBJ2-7	ASSSGQGEIYEQY
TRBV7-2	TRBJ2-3	ASSLDRQGSTDTQY
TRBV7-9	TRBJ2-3	ASSPDRELDTQY
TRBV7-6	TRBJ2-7	ASSFGKSSYEQY
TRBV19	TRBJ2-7	ASRDVGASYEQY
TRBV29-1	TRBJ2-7	SVDTASGYEQY
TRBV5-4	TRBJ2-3	ASSSLGTSNDTQY
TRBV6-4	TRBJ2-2	ASTTDRGTGELF
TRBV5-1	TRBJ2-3	ASSTGQVSTDTQY